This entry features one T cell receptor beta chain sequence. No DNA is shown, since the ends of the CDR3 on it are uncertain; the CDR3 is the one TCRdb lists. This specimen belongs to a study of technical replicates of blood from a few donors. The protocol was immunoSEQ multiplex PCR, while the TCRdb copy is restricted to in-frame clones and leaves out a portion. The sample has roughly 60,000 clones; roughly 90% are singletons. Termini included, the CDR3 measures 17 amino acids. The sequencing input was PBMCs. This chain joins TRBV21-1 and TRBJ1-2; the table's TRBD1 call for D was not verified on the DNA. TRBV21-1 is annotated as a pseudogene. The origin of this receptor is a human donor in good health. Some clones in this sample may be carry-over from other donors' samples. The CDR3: CASSKVGQGAEGYGYTF.